These 25 T cell receptor beta chains came from one sample sequenced in a study of glioma-infiltrating T cells after dendritic cell vaccination. Described time point: after dendritic cell vaccination, including at tumor progression/relapse. Sequencing was performed with immunoSEQ multiplex PCR; in TCRdb, only in-frame clones are kept and a portion is missing. The repertoire holds over 80,000 clones, with approximately 80% as singletons. Sequencing was performed on blood, taken after dendritic cell vaccination. The receptors shown here come from a human donor with glioblastoma.

The J gene is TRBJ1-1, the V gene TRBV18; a possible D gene is TRBD1 (5 bases). Germline assignment: CDR1 KGHSH and CDR2 LQKENI. The CDR3 spans 15 residues. The V and J ends lost 3 bases and 4 bases respectively, with 15 bases between them. CDR3 DNA: TGTGCCAGCTCACCGACACAGGAATGGGGCACTGAAGCTTTCTTT. Residues: CASSPTQEWGTEAFF.

This sequence joins TRBV5-1 and TRBJ1-4; weak D call: TRBD1 (5 bases). Germline V gene sequence: CDR1 SGHRS, CDR2 YFSETQ. V lost 4 bases to trimming and J lost 8 bases, with 18 bases between them. This CDR3 is 15 amino acids long. CDR3 coding DNA: TGCGCCAGCAGCCCTGCCGGGACTCTGGGCGAAAAACTGTTTTTT. Amino acid sequence: CASSPAGTLGEKLFF.

This clone was picked up one time. Mismatch with germline at one junction end may stem from a read error. This rearrangement joins TRBV9 to TRBJ2-5; 10 bases fit TRBD2. Germline assignment: CDR1 SGDLS and CDR2 YYNGEE. The CDR3 length is 14 residues. CDR3 region: CASSVRFDSGRVDF. In DNA, the CDR3 is TGTGCCAGCAGCGTTCGGTTTGACAGCGGGAGGGTGGACTTC.

This chain uses TRBV6-1 with TRBJ1-4; weak D call: TRBD1 (6 bases). This CDR3 is 13 amino acids long. With 8 bases removed from V and 7 bases from J, the gap between germline ends came to 14 bases. CDR1 MNHNS and CDR2 SASEGT come from the germline V gene. The CDR3: CASYRDRVEKLFF. CDR3 DNA sequence: TGTGCCAGCTACAGGGATAGAGTTGAAAAACTGTTTTTT.

This chain connects TRBV14 to TRBJ2-5; D is possibly TRBD2 (5 bases). Trimming left V 0 bases short and J 2 bases short, with 19 bases between. Germline values: CDR1 SGHDN, CDR2 FVKESK. CDR3 length equals 18 residues. In DNA, the CDR3 is TGTGCCAGCAGCCAAGACTGGTCTAGAGGCACGGGACAAGAGACCCAGTACTTC. This sequence encodes CASSQDWSRGTGQETQYF.

J is TRBJ2-3 and V is TRBV5-6; D remains unclear. V was clipped by 0 bases and J by 10 bases, with 15 bases between them. The CDR3 consists of 14 residues. Germline CDR1 SGHDT, CDR2 YYEEEE. This CDR3 reads CASSLEPKHGAQYF. The CDR3 region has the DNA TGTGCCAGCAGCTTGGAACCTAAACACGGAGCGCAGTATTTT.

Comment on this clone: The same CDR3 also results from other DNA sequences found in this sample. The chain combines TRBV2 with TRBJ2-2, with 8 bases matching TRBD2. Trimming at V came to 6 bases and at J to 1 base, leaving 4 bases not matched to a gene. The CDR3 is 15 amino acids. The germline gives CDR1 SNHLY, CDR2 FYNNEI. The chain's CDR3 is CASSGRGRNTGELFF. For the CDR3, the DNA is TGTGCCAGCAGCGGGAGGGGACGGAACACCGGGGAGCTGTTTTTT.

This clone showed up just a few times. This chain uses TRBV7-6 with TRBJ1-5; perhaps TRBD1 as D (5 bases). The ends were cut back, 1 base at V and 7 bases at J, with 11 bases in the middle. This CDR3 region has 14 residues. The germline V gene has CDR1 SGHVS and CDR2 FNYEAQ. The CDR3 DNA follows: TGTGCCAGCAGCTTAGTACAGAAGGGGCAGCCCCAGCATTTT. Its translation: CASSLVQKGQPQHF.

The chain employs TRBV5-4 and TRBJ2-5; 9 nucleotides match TRBD1. With 4 bases clipped from V and 5 bases from J, the junction kept 6 bases outside the gene matches. The germline gives CDR1 SGHNT, CDR2 YYREEE (reference sequence). There are 14 residues in the CDR3. The CDR3 DNA is TGTGCCAGCAGCGTACAGGGGGCGCGGGAGACCCAGTACTTC. Its translation is CASSVQGARETQYF.

This chain uses TRBV18 with TRBJ1-5, with 10 bases that match TRBD1. Looked up from germline, CDR1 is KGHSH and CDR2 is LQKENI. The CDR3 covers 15 residues. V lost 3 bases and J lost 6; bases outside the gene matches: 5. DNA of the CDR3: TGTGCCAGCTCACCTGCAGGACAGGGGGGTCAGCCCCAGCATTTT. Residues: CASSPAGQGGQPQHF.

This clone has only a few counts. The V call is TRBV7-9, the J call TRBJ1-6; no definite D call. Per the germline V gene, CDR1 is SEHNR and CDR2 is FQNEAQ (reference sequence). Trimming shortened V by 4 bases and J by 10 bases, and 14 bases separated the two germline ends. This CDR3 contains 14 residues. In DNA, the CDR3 is TGTGCCAGCAGCTCCGGAGTCGTTGTGTCACCCCTCCACTTT. Encoded protein: CASSSGVVVSPLHF.

The chain combines TRBV5-1 with TRBJ1-1, with D possibly matching TRBD1 (6 bases). V lost 1 base and J lost 0, with 19 bases in between. CDR1 and CDR2 from the germline V gene are SGHRS and YFSETQ. The CDR3 extends over 18 amino acids. CDR3 DNA sequence: TGCGCCAGCAGCTTGCGAAGAAAAGAACAGGGAATGAACACTGAAGCTTTCTTT. Its translation: CASSLRRKEQGMNTEAFF.

This clone was observed a few times. The chain couples TRBV10-1 to TRBJ2-2, with TRBD2 identical over 7 bases. The V segment lost 4 bases and the J segment 0 bases; nucleotides outside the gene matches: 5. In germline, CDR1 is WNHNN, CDR2 SYGVQD (reference sequence). This CDR3 comprises 16 residues. The CDR3 DNA follows: TGCGCCAGCAGTGGCCTAGCGGTATCGAACACCGGGGAGCTGTTTTTT. Its translation is CASSGLAVSNTGELFF.

The rearrangement links TRBV25-1 to TRBJ2-1; 9 bases fit TRBD2. This CDR3 is 15 amino acids long. Trimming took 1 base from V and 14 from J; bases not matched to a gene: 12. Germline CDR1 and CDR2: MGHDK and SYGVNS. CDR3 loop: CASSESRGLAGMEFF. The DNA for the CDR3 is TGTGCCAGCAGTGAATCGAGAGGGCTAGCGGGAATGGAGTTCTTC.

This chain uses TRBV6-1 with TRBJ2-7; maybe TRBD2 (5 bases). V was pared by 2 bases and J by 3 bases, with 11 bases between. Germline CDR1 reads MNHNS; CDR2 reads SASEGT. The CDR3 sequence is 14 residues long. Written as DNA, the CDR3 is TGTGCCAGCAGTGAACTAGCCCGAGGCTACGAGCAGTACTTC. Amino acid sequence: CASSELARGYEQYF.

The chain joins TRBV18 to TRBJ2-7; 7 positions match TRBD2. The ends lost 2 bases at V and 6 bases at J; junction bases unmatched: 7. The CDR3 runs to 14 residues. Germline loops: CDR1 KGHSH, CDR2 LQKENI. CDR3 sequence: CASSPFAGVSEQYV. The CDR3 DNA follows: TGTGCCAGCTCACCATTTGCGGGAGTCTCCGAGCAGTACGTC.

This rearrangement joins TRBV14 to TRBJ1-2; D is ambiguous. Germline V lookup: CDR1 SGHDN, CDR2 FVKESK. This CDR3 contains 14 residues. The V end was cut by 4 bases, the J end by 2 bases, with 11 bases between. The CDR3 nucleotides read TGTGCCAGCAGCCCTGCGGCCCTGAACTATGGCTACACCTTC. Its protein product is CASSPAALNYGYTF.

This rearrangement joins TRBV6-1 to TRBJ1-3; tentative D call: TRBD1 (5 bases). From germline, CDR1 is MNHNS and CDR2 SASEGT. V lost 10 bases to trimming and J lost 0 bases, with 13 bases between them. CDR3 size: 14 residues. This CDR3 reads CATTGLYSGNTIYF. The CDR3 DNA reads TGTGCCACCACGGGACTCTACTCTGGAAACACCATATATTTT.

The chain recombines TRBV5-1 with TRBJ2-7; D possibly corresponds to TRBD1 (8 bases). This CDR3 is 17 amino acids long. Trimming pared 4 bases from V and 4 bases from J, leaving 24 bases between. Germline lookup yields CDR1 SGHRS and CDR2 YFSETQ. CDR3 amino acids: CASSGGGRGTGPYEQYF. CDR3 bases: TGCGCCAGCAGCGGGGGGGGACGCGGGACAGGCCCGTACGAGCAGTACTTC.

The V call is TRBV19, the J call TRBJ1-3; D remains ambiguous. In germline, CDR1 is LNHDA, CDR2 SQIVND (reference sequence). The V and J ends lost 7 bases and 4 bases respectively, with 11 bases between them. The CDR3 covers 13 residues. CDR3 sequence (DNA): TGTGCCAGTACGCCCCAGGTGGGAAACACCATATATTTT. Its protein is CASTPQVGNTIYF.

V usage is TRBV15 and J usage is TRBJ2-5; tentative D call: TRBD1 (6 bases). The germline V and J ends were trimmed by 6 bases and 3 bases, with 17 bases remaining between them. The CDR3 runs 15 residues. CDR1 and CDR2 (germline): LNHNV, YYDKDF (reference sequence). The CDR3: CATSSTGIYEETQYF. The CDR3 nucleotides are TGTGCCACCAGTTCAACAGGGATCTATGAAGAGACCCAGTACTTC.

This clone was picked up a small number of times. This chain links TRBV11-2 with TRBJ2-7; a weak D match, TRBD1 (6 bases). This CDR3 is 13 amino acids long. Trimming stripped 5 bases from V and 3 bases from J, with 11 bases between. The V gene's germline CDR1 is SGHAT and CDR2 FQNNGV. CDR3 sequence: CASSRDTRYEQYF. The CDR3, as DNA: TGTGCCAGCAGCCGGGACACCCGCTACGAGCAGTACTTC.

The chain uses TRBV19 and TRBJ1-5, with TRBD1 matching 12 bases. The V segment lost 3 bases and the J segment 9 bases; nucleotides outside the gene matches: 9. This CDR3 is 16 amino acids long. Germline CDR1 is LNHDA and CDR2 is SQIVND (reference sequence). The CDR3 loop is CASSIEGQGAVAPQHF. Written as DNA, the CDR3 is TGTGCCAGTAGTATTGAGGGACAGGGGGCGGTGGCGCCCCAGCATTTT.

There are a few counts of this clone. The CDR3 here is CASSPGTNSDTDTQYF. CDR3 nucleotides: TGTGCCAGCAGCCCCGGGACTAACAGTGACACAGATACGCAGTATTTT. The chain links TRBV5-4 to TRBJ2-3, with 7 bases that match TRBD2. The length of the CDR3 is 16 residues. After removal of 4 bases from V and 2 bases from J, the junction contained 10 bases not matched to a gene. CDR1 and CDR2 (germline): SGHNT, YYREEE (reference sequence).

This chain connects TRBV30 to TRBJ1-4; 7 nucleotides align to TRBD1. In germline, CDR1 is GTSNPN, CDR2 SVGIG (reference sequence). With V trimmed by 4 bases and J by 0 bases, 5 bases remained unmatched. This CDR3 region has 15 residues. For the CDR3, the DNA is TGTGCCTGGACCACAGGGGTTGCAACTAATGAAAAACTGTTTTTT. It encodes CAWTTGVATNEKLFF.